This T cell receptor beta chain was found in a study of T cells in Graves' hyperthyroidism and ophthalmopathy. General study points: Before onset, by a median of about six months, the model predicted ophthalmopathy. Separation of ophthalmopathy from stable hyperthyroidism was achieved by a 13 V-J model.

Diagnoses were established using clinical symptoms, serum thyroxine and TRAb, thyroid ultrasound and orbital computed tomography. This sample holds PBMCs from roughly 10 ml fresh peripheral blood. With 5 bases removed from V and 1 base from J, the gap between germline ends came to 11 bases. Germline lookup yields CDR1 MDHEN and CDR2 SYDVKM. The CDR3 has 15 residues. This clonotype was seen many times. Its antigen remains unknown. Amplified regions were TCR beta CDR3 sequences from RNA transcripts. Researchers ran a first-round RT-PCR on the TCR CDR3 using the HTBI primer set. TCRdb re-analysed the multiplex PCR reads in MiXCR, keeping a single row per CDR3 protein. The sample yields around 610,000 distinct CDR3 sequences, roughly 14% seen once.

The gene calls are TRBV28 and TRBJ2-2; D gene unclear. Sequenced input: blood. This sequence was found in a woman in her thirties or forties with Graves' ophthalmopathy. The chain's CDR3 is CASSPLSQNTGELFF. CDR3 in DNA: TGTGCCAGCAGTCCGTTGTCCCAGAACACCGGGGAGCTGTTTTTT.